The next 13 T cell receptor beta chains were all read from a single sample in a study of T-cell memory formation after mild COVID-19. TCRdb itself ran the 5' RACE reads through MiXCR, one entry per CDR3 protein. Of under 200,000 distinct CDR3 sequences in the sample, roughly 10% were seen once. Source material: PBMCs or a T cell subset sorted from them (not recorded which). Source of these receptors: a man aged 18-30 years who had mild COVID-19 (a few samples of this study predate the infection). Cell type and time point are not known.

J is TRBJ2-6 and V is TRBV7-9, with a tentative D call TRBD1 (6 bases). Germline CDR1 reads SEHNR; CDR2 reads FQNEAQ (reference sequence). With 5 bases removed from V and 1 base from J, the gap between germline ends came to 9 bases. CDR3 length: 15 amino acids. CDR3 nucleotides: TGTGCCAGCAGCCAAGGACAGTCTGGGGCCAACGTCCTGACTTTC. It specifies CASSQGQSGANVLTF.

Ten or more counts support this clonotype. The V call is TRBV7-2, the J call TRBJ2-5; unclear D gene. Germline V gene lookup returns CDR1 SGHTA and CDR2 FQGNSA. Trimming removed 3 bases from V and 5 bases from J, with 4 bases in between. This CDR3 is built from 11 residues. The CDR3 nucleotides read TGTGCCAGCAGCTTTACCGAGACCCAGTACTTC. Translated: CASSFTETQYF.

The V call is TRBV12-3 or TRBV12-4, the J call TRBJ2-5; D possibly corresponds to TRBD2 (5 bases). V was shortened by 6 bases and J by 2 bases, with 10 bases between the two germline ends. The CDR3 is 13 residues long. CDR3 coding DNA: TGTGCCAGCAGCCCGGACTTTCAAGAGACCCAGTACTTC. The encoded protein is CASSPDFQETQYF.

The CDR3 sequence is CASSEEMAYEQYV. For the CDR3, the DNA is TGTGCCAGCAGTGAAGAGATGGCCTACGAGCAGTACGTC. The rearrangement joins TRBV2 to TRBJ2-7; D not certain. Trimming cost V 1 base and J 2 bases, with 6 bases left between them. Germline CDR1 is SNHLY and CDR2 is FYNNEI. CDR3 length equals 13 residues.

J is TRBJ2-3 and V is TRBV12-3 or TRBV12-4; the D gene is possibly TRBD2 (6 bases). V lost 6 bases and J lost 2, with 15 bases in between. The CDR3 length is 15 residues. The chain's CDR3 is CASSLTRRHTDTQYF. DNA for the CDR3: TGTGCCAGCAGCTTGACTAGAAGACACACAGATACGCAGTATTTT.

This clonotype was picked up a small number of times. This chain links TRBV12-3 or TRBV12-4 with TRBJ2-2; D is possibly TRBD1 (5 bases). This CDR3 is 13 amino acids long. Trimming stripped 7 bases from V and 7 bases from J, with 13 bases between. CDR3 in amino acids: CASNRWLSGELFF. CDR3 coding DNA: TGTGCCAGCAACAGGTGGCTAAGCGGGGAGCTGTTTTTT.

This clonotype was seen only a few times. The CDR3 bases are TGTGCCAGCAGGGTACCGGGACAGAAAAACACTGAAGCTTTCTTT. Its translation is CASRVPGQKNTEAFF. The chain uses TRBV6-5 and TRBJ1-1; 7 nucleotides align to TRBD1. The CDR3 length is 15 residues. Germline CDR1 and CDR2: MNHEY and SVGAGI. Unmatched junction bases numbered 9, after V lost 6 bases and J lost 2 bases.

The rearrangement uses TRBV6-4 and TRBJ2-3; maybe TRBD2 (6 bases). CDR1 is MRHNA, CDR2 SNTAGT, per germline. CDR3 size: 16 residues. V shed 2 bases and J shed 2 bases, with 14 bases lying between them. The CDR3 DNA follows: TGTGCCAGCAGTGACCGGGGGTGGTGGGCCACAGATACGCAGTATTTT. This gives the protein CASSDRGWWATDTQYF.

This clonotype came up a few times. The chain joins TRBV4-3 to TRBJ1-2, with D maybe TRBD1 (6 bases). Germline V lookup: CDR1 LGHNA, CDR2 YSLEER. Trimming cost V 2 bases and J 7 bases, with 17 bases left between them. The CDR3 sequence is 15 residues long. The DNA of the CDR3 is TGCGCCAGCAGCCAACAAAGTGTGGGGGGCTTTGGCTACACCTTC. Its protein is CASSQQSVGGFGYTF.

This clonotype was counted only a few times. The gene calls are TRBV20-1 and TRBJ2-3; D unresolved. In germline, CDR1 is DFQATT, CDR2 SNEGSKA (reference sequence). The V and J ends lost 6 bases and 2 bases respectively, with 18 bases between them. CDR3 length equals 15 residues. The CDR3 loop reads CSAPTPSGSTDTQYF. CDR3 DNA sequence: TGCAGTGCCCCCACCCCCTCGGGTTCCACAGATACGCAGTATTTT.

The rearrangement uses TRBV4-1 and TRBJ1-6; 9 positions agree with TRBD1. V lost 2 bases to trimming and J lost 7 bases; unmatched junction nucleotides: 6. Germline loops: CDR1 MGHRA, CDR2 YSYEKL. The CDR3 consists of 16 residues. The CDR3 DNA is TGCGCCAGCAGCCAACCTACAGGGGGCCGGAATTCACCCCTCCACTTT. This translates into CASSQPTGGRNSPLHF.

This clonotype has a count of ten or more. The rearrangement joins TRBV20-1 to TRBJ1-6, with D possibly TRBD1 on 5 matching bases. The CDR3 extends over 14 amino acids. Germline V gene sequence: CDR1 DFQATT, CDR2 SNEGSKA (reference sequence). The V end was cut by 5 bases, the J end by 1 base, with 9 bases between. The CDR3 loop is CSAHRGSYNSPLHF. CDR3 coding DNA: TGCAGTGCTCACCGGGGGTCCTATAATTCACCCCTCCACTTT.

V and J are TRBV7-2 and TRBJ2-1; weak D call: TRBD2 (5 bases). The V end lost 4 bases, the J end lost 12 bases, and 13 bases lay between the germline ends. CDR3 length: 12 amino acids. Germline values: CDR1 SGHTA, CDR2 FQGNSA. CDR3 sequence: CASSSPGIGQFF. CDR3 coding DNA: TGTGCCAGCAGCTCCCCCGGGATTGGGCAGTTCTTC.